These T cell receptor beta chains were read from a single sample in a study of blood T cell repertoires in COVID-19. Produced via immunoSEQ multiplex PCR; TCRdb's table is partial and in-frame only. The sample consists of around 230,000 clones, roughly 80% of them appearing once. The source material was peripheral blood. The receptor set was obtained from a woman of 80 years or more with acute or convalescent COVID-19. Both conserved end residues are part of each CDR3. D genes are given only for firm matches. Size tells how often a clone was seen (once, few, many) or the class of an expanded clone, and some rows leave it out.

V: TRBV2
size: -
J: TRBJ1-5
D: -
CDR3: CASSDLSVHQPQHF
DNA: TGTGCCAGCAGTGATTTAAGCGTGCACCAGCCCCAGCATTTT

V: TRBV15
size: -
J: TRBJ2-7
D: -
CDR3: CATSRDFGGEQYF
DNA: TGTGCCACCAGCAGAGATTTTGGGGGGGAGCAGTACTTC

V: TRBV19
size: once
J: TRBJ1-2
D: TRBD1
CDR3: CASNSWDRGLYGYTF
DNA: TGTGCCAGTAATTCGTGGGACAGGGGGCTATATGGCTACACCTTC

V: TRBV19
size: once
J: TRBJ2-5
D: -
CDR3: CASSPSGVGETQYF
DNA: TGTGCCAGTAGTCCCTCAGGGGTGGGAGAGACCCAGTACTTC

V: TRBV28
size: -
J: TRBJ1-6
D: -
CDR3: CASSPRLDSPLHF
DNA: TGTGCCAGCAGTCCTCGTCTCGATTCACCCCTCCACTTT

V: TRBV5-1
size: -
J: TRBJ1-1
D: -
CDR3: CASSLLQNTEAFF
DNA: TGCGCCAGCAGCTTGTTACAGAACACTGAAGCTTTCTTT

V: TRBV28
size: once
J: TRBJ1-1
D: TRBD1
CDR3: CASSGQASWDTEAFF
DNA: TGTGCCAGCAGTGGACAGGCGAGCTGGGACACTGAAGCTTTCTTT

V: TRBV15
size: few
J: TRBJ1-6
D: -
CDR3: CATSSVPDSYNSPLHF
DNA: TGTGCCACCAGCTCCGTCCCGGACAGCTATAATTCACCCCTCCACTTT

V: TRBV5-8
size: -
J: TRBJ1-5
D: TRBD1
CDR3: CASSRRTGHNQPQHF
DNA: TGTGCCAGCAGCCGACGGACAGGGCATAATCAGCCCCAGCATTTT

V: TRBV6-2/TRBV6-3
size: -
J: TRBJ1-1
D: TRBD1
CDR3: CASSRLQGGTEAFF
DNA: TGTGCCAGCAGTCGACTACAGGGGGGCACTGAAGCTTTCTTT

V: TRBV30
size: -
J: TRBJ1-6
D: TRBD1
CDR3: CAWTSGQGNSPLHF
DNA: TGTGCCTGGACTTCAGGACAGGGGAACTCACCCCTCCACTTT

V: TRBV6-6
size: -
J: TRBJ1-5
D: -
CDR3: CASSDVGGNQPQHF
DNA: TGTGCCAGCAGCGACGTAGGAGGCAATCAGCCCCAGCATTTT

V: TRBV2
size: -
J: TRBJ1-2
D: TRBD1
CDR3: CASSVTGQGVSYGYTF
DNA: TGTGCCAGCAGTGTAACGGGTCAGGGGGTTAGCTATGGCTACACCTTC